This T cell receptor (beta chain) emerged from a study of patients and donors after allogeneic stem cell transplantation. This CDR3 has 15 residues. Germline CDR1 SGDLS, CDR2 YYNGEE. V lost 4 bases to trimming and J lost 2 bases; unmatched junction nucleotides: 4. TCRdb redid the calling of the RT-PCR reads with MiXCR, one entry per CDR3 protein. The table records about 160,000 distinct CDR3 sequences, about a third of them present only once. Specimen: blood, either unsorted or a sorted T cell fraction (not recorded which). The TCR originated in a human donor who was either an allogeneic HSCT recipient or a stem cell or donor lymphocyte infusion donor (not recorded which). It is not recorded whose cells these are; they may come from a transplant donor. The chain couples TRBV9 to TRBJ2-7; 12 bases agree with TRBD2. CDR3 protein: CASSNGLAGPYEQYF. CDR3 nucleotides: TGTGCCAGCAGCAACGGACTAGCGGGGCCCTACGAGCAGTACTTC. The entire variable domain, with the rest obtained from reference TRBV9 and TRBJ2-7, is as follows: DSGVTQTPKHLITATGQRVTLRCSPRSGDLSVYWYQQSLDQGLQFLIQYYNGEERAKGNILERFSAQQFPDLHSELNLSSLELGDSALYFCASSNGLAGPYEQYFGPGTRLTVT.